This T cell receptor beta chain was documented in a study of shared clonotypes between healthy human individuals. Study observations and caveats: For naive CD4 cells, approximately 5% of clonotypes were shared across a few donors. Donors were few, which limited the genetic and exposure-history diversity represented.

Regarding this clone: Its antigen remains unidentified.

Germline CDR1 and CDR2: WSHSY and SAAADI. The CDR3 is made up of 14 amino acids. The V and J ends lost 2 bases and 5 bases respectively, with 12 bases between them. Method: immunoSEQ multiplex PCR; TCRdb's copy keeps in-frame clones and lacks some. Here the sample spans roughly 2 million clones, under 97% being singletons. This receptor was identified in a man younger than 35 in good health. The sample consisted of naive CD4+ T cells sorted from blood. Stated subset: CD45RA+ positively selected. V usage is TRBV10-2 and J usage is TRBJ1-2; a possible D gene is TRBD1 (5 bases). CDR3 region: CASSEDVSGYGYTF. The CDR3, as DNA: TGCGCCAGCAGTGAGGACGTGTCAGGGTATGGCTACACCTTC.